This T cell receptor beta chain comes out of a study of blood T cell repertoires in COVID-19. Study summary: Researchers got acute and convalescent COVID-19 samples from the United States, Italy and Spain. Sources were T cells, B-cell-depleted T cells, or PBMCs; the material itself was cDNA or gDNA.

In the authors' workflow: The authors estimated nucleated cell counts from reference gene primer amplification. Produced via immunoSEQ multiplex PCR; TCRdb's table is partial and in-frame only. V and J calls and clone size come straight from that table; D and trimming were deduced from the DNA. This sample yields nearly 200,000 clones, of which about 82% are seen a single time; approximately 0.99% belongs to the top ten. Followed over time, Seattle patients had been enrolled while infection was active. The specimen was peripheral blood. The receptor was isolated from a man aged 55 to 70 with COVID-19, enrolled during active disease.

The CDR3 nucleotides read TGTGCCAGCAGCCGGAGAGCGGGCATTGAAGCTTTCTTT. It translates to CASSRRAGIEAFF. The rearrangement links TRBV28 to TRBJ1-1; no clear D. The CDR3 covers 13 residues. CDR1 and CDR2 (germline): MDHEN, SYDVKM. V lost 6 bases to trimming and J lost 7 bases, with 15 bases between them.